This entry lists 20 T cell receptor beta chains sequenced from one sample in a study of T cells in Graves' hyperthyroidism and ophthalmopathy. Amplification targeted TCR beta CDR3 regions from RNA transcripts. The TCR CDR3 was amplified in a first-round RT-PCR using the HTBI primer set. TCRdb recomputed calls from the multiplex PCR reads with MiXCR, one row per CDR3 protein. This table holds 550,000 to 700,000 distinct CDR3 sequences, just over 45% found once. Specimen: peripheral blood or thyroid tissue (not recorded which). The origin of the receptors is an adult woman with Graves' disease, either hyperthyroidism or ophthalmopathy (not recorded which).

This clonotype was detected many times. The V gene is TRBV2, the J gene TRBJ1-2; D is unclear. The V gene lost 3 bases and the J gene lost 7 bases, with 6 bases spanning the gap. The CDR3 is made up of 11 amino acids. The V gene's germline CDR1 is SNHLY and CDR2 FYNNEI. CDR3 DNA: TGTGCCAGCAGTGACAGACCTGGCTACACCTTC. This encodes CASSDRPGYTF.

Notes on this clonotype: One end of the junction does not line up with germline, which may come from a read error. The chain recombines TRBV2 with TRBJ1-4; no reliable D call. CDR1 and CDR2 from the germline V gene are SNHLY and FYNNEI. The CDR3 has 14 residues. The CDR3 is CASSFYLLDERLFF. DNA for the CDR3: TGTGCCAGCAGCTTTTACCTGCTTGATGAAAGACTGTTTTTT.

This clonotype occurred many times. The chain is built from TRBV7-9 and TRBJ2-7, with 8 bases identical to TRBD1. CDR1 SEHNR and CDR2 FQNEAQ come from the germline V gene (reference sequence). The ends lost 4 bases at V and 3 bases at J; junction bases unmatched: 5. The length of the CDR3 is 14 residues. The CDR3 bases are TGTGCCAGCAGCTCCCCGGGACAGGTCTACGAGCAGTACTTC. It specifies CASSSPGQVYEQYF.

This clonotype was recorded at least ten times. The chain employs TRBV7-9 and TRBJ1-1; D not resolved. Trimming pared 6 bases from V and 0 bases from J, leaving 14 bases between. The CDR3 is 15 residues long. Germline-derived CDR1 and CDR2 are SEHNR and FQNEAQ (reference sequence). Here the CDR3 reads CASRGGSEMNTEAFF. In DNA, the CDR3 is TGTGCCAGCAGGGGAGGGTCGGAGATGAACACTGAAGCTTTCTTT.

The chain employs TRBV7-9 and TRBJ1-1; no clear D. Looked up from germline, CDR1 is SEHNR and CDR2 is FQNEAQ (reference sequence). Trimming pared 7 bases from V and 1 base from J, leaving 7 bases between. The CDR3 has 12 amino acids. The CDR3 loop is CASNFANTEAFF. CDR3 coding DNA: TGTGCCAGCAACTTTGCGAACACTGAAGCTTTCTTT.

The rearrangement joins TRBV9 to TRBJ2-5; 10 bases are a match to TRBD2. Germline V gene lookup returns CDR1 SGDLS and CDR2 YYNGEE. Trimming took 2 bases from V and 5 from J; bases not matched to a gene: 6. The CDR3 is 15 amino acids. The CDR3 loop reads CASSVTSGMMETQYF. CDR3 bases: TGTGCCAGCAGCGTTACTAGCGGGATGATGGAGACCCAGTACTTC.

This clonotype was seen many times. The V and J genes are TRBV7-9 and TRBJ1-5; possible D gene TRBD1, 5 bases. The CDR3 consists of 14 residues. V was trimmed by 5 bases and J by 7 bases, leaving 15 bases between them. Per germline, CDR1 SEHNR and CDR2 FQNEAQ (reference sequence). The CDR3 spells CASSPWGERQPQHF. As DNA, the CDR3 is TGTGCCAGCAGCCCCTGGGGGGAGAGACAGCCCCAGCATTTT.

Many counts were recorded for this clonotype. The rearrangement joins TRBV4-1 to TRBJ2-7; no reliable D call. Germline V gene sequence: CDR1 MGHRA, CDR2 YSYEKL. The CDR3 has 15 residues. Deletions cut 1 base from V and 0 bases from J, with 10 bases between. The CDR3 coding sequence is TGCGCCAGCAGCCAAGCGATGTATAGCTCCTACGAGCAGTACTTC. As protein: CASSQAMYSSYEQYF.

On this clonotype itself: Its ends do not fully match the called genes, so a read error is possible. The chain employs TRBV29-1 and TRBJ2-7; TRBD1 matches 10 bases. CDR1 and CDR2 from the germline V gene are SQVTM and ANQGSEA. The CDR3 runs to 14 residues. CDR3 amino acids: CSVRRTGGYGELYF. DNA for the CDR3: TGCAGCGTTCGTCGGACAGGGGGGTACGGGGAGCTGTACTTC.

The V call is TRBV7-9, the J call TRBJ1-5; D may be TRBD1 (5 bases). From germline, CDR1 is SEHNR and CDR2 FQNEAQ (reference sequence). This CDR3 region has 15 residues. Trimming took 5 bases from V and 7 from J, leaving 18 bases between them. The CDR3 here is CASSTDGAEGQPQHF. CDR3 sequence (DNA): TGTGCCAGCAGCACGGACGGGGCCGAGGGACAGCCCCAGCATTTT.

The chain carries TRBV10-3 and TRBJ2-2; D is ambiguous. The germline V gene encodes CDR1 ENHRY and CDR2 SYGVKD. V was shortened by 4 bases and J by 1 base, with 10 bases between the two germline ends. This CDR3 spans 15 amino acids. DNA of the CDR3: TGTGCCATCAGTGTTGGCAGCAGGAACACCGGGGAGCTGTTTTTT. As protein: CAISVGSRNTGELFF.

The chain carries TRBV9 and TRBJ1-2; D might be TRBD1 (5 bases). There are 13 residues in the CDR3. V was cut by 6 bases and J by 8 bases, with 17 bases left in between. Germline loops: CDR1 SGDLS, CDR2 YYNGEE. The CDR3 protein is CASTTGREGGYTF. The CDR3 coding sequence is TGTGCCAGCACTACGGGCAGGGAGGGCGGCTACACCTTC.

There are many counts of this clonotype. The chain is built from TRBV6-5 and TRBJ2-7; D may be TRBD1 (6 bases). The germline V gene encodes CDR1 MNHEY and CDR2 SVGAGI. V lost 2 bases, J lost 4 bases, and 12 bases lay in between. The CDR3 length is 14 residues. CDR3 nucleotides: TGTGCCAGCAGTTACGAGCACAGGGCTTACGAGCAGTACTTC. Protein product: CASSYEHRAYEQYF.

This clonotype has only a few counts. This chain connects TRBV7-9 to TRBJ1-3; 7 positions match TRBD1. CDR3 length: 14 residues. The germline CDR1 and CDR2 sequences are SEHNR and FQNEAQ (reference sequence). Germline trimming cut 6 bases from V and 2 bases from J; bases unmatched to any gene: 4. CDR3 bases: TGTGCCAGCAGTTCGACAGGGACTGGAAACACCATATATTTT. Residues: CASSSTGTGNTIYF.

Here the CDR3 reads CASRGDRGPNTEAFF. The CDR3 DNA reads TGTGCCAGCAGGGGGGACAGGGGGCCGAACACTGAAGCTTTCTTT. V usage is TRBV28 and J usage is TRBJ1-1; TRBD1 agrees at 12 bases. With 6 bases clipped from V and 1 base from J, the junction kept 3 bases outside the gene matches. CDR3 size: 15 residues. Germline lookup yields CDR1 MDHEN and CDR2 SYDVKM.

This clonotype was picked up many times. DNA of the CDR3: TGCAGTGCTAGTATCGCCTGGGGCTATGGCTACACCTTC. Translated: CSASIAWGYGYTF. This chain connects TRBV20-1 to TRBJ1-2; D not resolved. The CDR3 totals 13 residues. V was cut by 3 bases and J by 4 bases, with 12 bases left in between. Germline V CDR1 and CDR2: DFQATT, SNEGSKA (reference sequence).

V gene TRBV27 combines with J gene TRBJ1-1, with 11 bases that match TRBD1. The germline gives CDR1 MNHEY, CDR2 SMNVEV (reference sequence). The J segment lost 10 bases and the V segment lost 4 bases, leaving 8 bases of the junction unmatched. There are 14 residues in the CDR3. The CDR3, as DNA: TGTGCCAGCAGTTCCGGGACAGGGGGTCTTCGAGCTTTCTTT. Protein sequence: CASSSGTGGLRAFF.

The chain employs TRBV10-3 and TRBJ1-2; D gene ambiguous. The CDR3 is 11 amino acids. V was shortened by 10 bases and J by 6 bases, with 12 bases between the two germline ends. Looked up from germline, CDR1 is ENHRY and CDR2 is SYGVKD. In DNA, the CDR3 is TGTGCCAGCAGGAACCTTGATGGCTACACCTTC. This codes for CASRNLDGYTF.

The genes are TRBV24-1 and TRBJ2-1; TRBD2 aligns across 11 bases. The length of the CDR3 is 17 residues. CDR1 is KGHDR, CDR2 SFDVKD, per germline. V was pared by 5 bases and J by 4 bases, with 9 bases of the junction left unmatched. DNA for the CDR3: TGTGCCACCAGTGGTCCAACACTAGCGGGAGAATACAATGAGCAGTTCTTC. Its protein product is CATSGPTLAGEYNEQFF.

The chain links TRBV7-9 to TRBJ1-1, with D perhaps matching TRBD1 (5 bases). Trimming left V 2 bases short and J 3 bases short, with 16 bases between. This CDR3 spans 16 amino acids. Germline CDR1 is SEHNR and CDR2 is FQNEAQ (reference sequence). The chain's CDR3 is CASSLRGLYGYTEAFF. The CDR3, as DNA: TGTGCCAGCAGCTTACGGGGGTTGTATGGCTACACTGAAGCTTTCTTT. The full variable domain, its missing parts supplied by reference TRBV7-9 and TRBJ1-1, is DTGVSQNPRHKITKRGQNVTFRCDPISEHNRLYWYRQTLGQGPEFLTYFQNEAQLEKSRLLSDRFSAERPKGSFSTLEIQRTEQGDSAMYLCASSLRGLYGYTEAFFGQGTRLTVV.